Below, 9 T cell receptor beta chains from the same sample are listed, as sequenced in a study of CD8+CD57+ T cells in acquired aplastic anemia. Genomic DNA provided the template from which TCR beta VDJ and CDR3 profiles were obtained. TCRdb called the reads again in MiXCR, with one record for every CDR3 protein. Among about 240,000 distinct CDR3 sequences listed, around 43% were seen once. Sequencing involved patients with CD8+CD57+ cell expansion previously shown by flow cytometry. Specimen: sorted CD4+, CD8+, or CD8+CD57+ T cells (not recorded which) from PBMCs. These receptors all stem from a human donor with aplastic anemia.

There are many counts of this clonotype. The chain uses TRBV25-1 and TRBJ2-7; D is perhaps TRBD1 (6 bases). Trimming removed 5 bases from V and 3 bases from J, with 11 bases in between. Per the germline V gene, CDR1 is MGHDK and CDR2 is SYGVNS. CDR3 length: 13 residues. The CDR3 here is CASSRDTRYEQYF. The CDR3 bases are TGTGCCAGCAGTCGGGACACTCGCTACGAGCAGTACTTC.

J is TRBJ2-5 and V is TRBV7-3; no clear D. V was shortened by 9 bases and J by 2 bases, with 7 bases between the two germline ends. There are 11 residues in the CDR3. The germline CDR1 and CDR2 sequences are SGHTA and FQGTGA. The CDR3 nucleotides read TGTGCCAGTACCGGTCAAGAGACCCAGTACTTC. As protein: CASTGQETQYF.

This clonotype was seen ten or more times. CDR3 DNA sequence: TGCAGCGTCCCCAAGGGGTTCAGGGACTACAATGAGCAGTTCTTC. Its translation is CSVPKGFRDYNEQFF. V gene TRBV29-1 combines with J gene TRBJ2-1; D perhaps matches TRBD1 (5 bases). Between the trimmed V and J ends, which lost 6 bases and 3 bases, there was a span of 18 bases. The CDR3 consists of 15 residues. Germline CDR1 reads SQVTM; CDR2 reads ANQGSEA.

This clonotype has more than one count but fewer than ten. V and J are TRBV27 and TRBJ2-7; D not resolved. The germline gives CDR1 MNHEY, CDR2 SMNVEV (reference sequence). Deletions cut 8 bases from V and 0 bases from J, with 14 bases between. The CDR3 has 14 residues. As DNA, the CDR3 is TGTGCCAGCGGGCACGGACGTTACTCCTACGAGCAGTACTTC. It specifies CASGHGRYSYEQYF.

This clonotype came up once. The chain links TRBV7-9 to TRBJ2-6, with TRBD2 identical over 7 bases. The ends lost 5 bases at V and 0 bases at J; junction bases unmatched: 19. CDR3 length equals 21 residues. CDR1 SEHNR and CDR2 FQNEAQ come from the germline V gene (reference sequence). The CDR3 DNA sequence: TGTGCCAGCAGCCAAAGGGAGGGGACCATCGATCGACCCTCTGGGGCCAACGTCCTGACTTTC. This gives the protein CASSQREGTIDRPSGANVLTF.

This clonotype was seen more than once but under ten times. CDR3 nucleotide sequence: TGTGCCACCAGCATTAGAACAGGGGGGCATGGCTACACCTTC. Residues: CATSIRTGGHGYTF. V and J are TRBV15 and TRBJ1-2; TRBD1 matches at 8 bases. The CDR3 has 14 amino acids. V trimming: 4 bases; J trimming: 6 bases; junction bases outside the gene matches: 7. Germline assignment: CDR1 LNHNV and CDR2 YYDKDF (reference sequence).

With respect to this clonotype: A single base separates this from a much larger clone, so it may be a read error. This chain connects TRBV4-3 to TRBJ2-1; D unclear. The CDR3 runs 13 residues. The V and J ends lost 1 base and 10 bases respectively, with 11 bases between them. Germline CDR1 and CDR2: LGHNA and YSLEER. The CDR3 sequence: CASSQVAGAEQFF. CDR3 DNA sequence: TGCGCCAGCAGCCAAGTTGCCGGTGCCGAGCAGTTCTTC.

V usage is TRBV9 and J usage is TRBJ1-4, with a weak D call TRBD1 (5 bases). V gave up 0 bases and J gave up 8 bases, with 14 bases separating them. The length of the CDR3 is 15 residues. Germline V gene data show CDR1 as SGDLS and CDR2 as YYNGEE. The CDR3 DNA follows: TGTGCCAGCAGCGTAGGATGGAGGGACGGGGAAAAACTGTTTTTT. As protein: CASSVGWRDGEKLFF.

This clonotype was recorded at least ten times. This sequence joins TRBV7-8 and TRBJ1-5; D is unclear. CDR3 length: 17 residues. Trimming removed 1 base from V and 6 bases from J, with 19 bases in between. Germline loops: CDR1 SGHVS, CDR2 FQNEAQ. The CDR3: CASSLVPFPGEGQPQHF. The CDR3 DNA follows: TGTGCCAGCAGCTTAGTTCCATTTCCGGGAGAGGGTCAGCCCCAGCATTTT.